A single sample is the source of the 13 T cell receptor beta chains below, sequenced in a study of blood T cell repertoires in COVID-19 (dated by TCRdb to 2020 to 2021). Library preparation employed the immunoSEQ multiplex PCR assay. TCRdb's version of the immuneACCESS table is confined to in-frame rearrangements and falls short of the full clone set. An unresolved V gene accounts for under half of the shortfall where checked; the remainder is of unknown origin. For this sample there are about 120,000 clones; 80% to 90% appear just once. Of the sample, around 4.7% is held by the ten largest clones. The material sequenced was peripheral blood. Source of these receptors: a man aged 40-50 years with acute or convalescent COVID-19.

The V and J genes are TRBV3-1 (or the pseudogene TRBV3-2) and TRBJ2-1; 8 bases agree with TRBD1. The CDR3 covers 17 residues. With V trimmed by 9 bases and J by 5 bases, 18 bases remained unmatched. Germline CDR1 and CDR2: LGHDT and YNNKEL (reference sequence). The CDR3 nucleotides are TGTGCCAGTGGAATAAACCTCGACAGGGGAACAGACAATGAGCAGTTCTTC. Translated, it gives CASGINLDRGTDNEQFF.

This clone was detected once. The V gene is TRBV29-1, the J gene TRBJ2-3; a weak D match, TRBD1 (6 bases). This CDR3 is 14 amino acids long. The V and J ends lost 8 bases and 2 bases respectively, with 17 bases between them. Germline CDR1 reads SQVTM; CDR2 reads ANQGSEA. The CDR3 DNA reads as TGCAGCACCCGACAGGCTGCCGACACAGATACGCAGTATTTT. This sequence encodes CSTRQAADTDTQYF.

This rearrangement joins TRBV5-4 to TRBJ1-1, with TRBD1 as a possible D gene (5 bases). V lost 1 base to trimming and J lost 0 bases, with 13 bases between them. The germline V gene encodes CDR1 SGHNT and CDR2 YYREEE (reference sequence). The CDR3 sequence is 16 residues long. In DNA form, the CDR3 reads TGTGCCAGCAGCTTGAGGGCACAGGTAATGAACACTGAAGCTTTCTTT. It yields the protein CASSLRAQVMNTEAFF.

V and J are TRBV12-3 or TRBV12-4 and TRBJ1-1; D unclear. Trimming pared 3 bases from V and 2 bases from J, leaving 7 bases between. This CDR3 is built from 13 residues. Here the CDR3 DNA reads TGTGCCAGCAGTTTTCGGTTTAACACTGAAGCTTTCTTT. Translated: CASSFRFNTEAFF.

V gene TRBV11-3 combines with J gene TRBJ2-1; 7 bases align to TRBD2. V shed 5 bases, J shed 6 bases, and the junction held 7 bases outside the gene matches. CDR3 length: 14 residues. The V gene's germline CDR1 is SGHNT and CDR2 YENEEA. DNA for the CDR3: TGTGCCAGCAGCCCCAGCCCGGGGGGCAATGAGCAGTTCTTC. It translates to CASSPSPGGNEQFF.

CDR3 protein: CASSLLPSASTDTQYF. The CDR3 nucleotides read TGTGCCAGCAGCTTACTCCCGAGTGCTAGCACAGATACGCAGTATTTT. The chain recombines TRBV7-3 with TRBJ2-3; D is ambiguous. V was shortened by 2 bases and J by 0 bases, with 12 bases between the two germline ends. Germline CDR1 and CDR2: SGHTA and FQGTGA. The CDR3 is 16 amino acids.

The genes are TRBV14 and TRBJ2-2, with D uncertain. Germline V gene lookup returns CDR1 SGHDN and CDR2 FVKESK. Trimming shortened V by 0 bases and J by 8 bases, and 7 bases separated the two germline ends. The CDR3 length is 13 residues. CDR3 nucleotides: TGTGCCAGCAGCCAAGATCTCGGGGGGGAGCTGTTTTTT. Amino acids: CASSQDLGGELFF.

This clone was recorded once. The V and J genes are TRBV10-3 and TRBJ2-5; 10 bases line up with TRBD1. There are 13 residues in the CDR3. V gave up 11 bases and J gave up 6 bases; unmatched junction bases: 9. Germline CDR1 is ENHRY and CDR2 is SYGVKD. The CDR3 loop reads CASTGQGSQTQYF. CDR3 bases: TGTGCCTCCACGGGACAGGGGAGTCAGACCCAGTACTTC.

The J gene is TRBJ2-5, the V gene TRBV4-1, with a possible D match to TRBD1 (5 bases). V was cut by 2 bases and J by 5 bases, with 9 bases left in between. This CDR3 has 13 residues. The germline V gene has CDR1 MGHRA and CDR2 YSYEKL. The CDR3 protein is CASSQPRVETQYF. CDR3 DNA sequence: TGCGCCAGCAGCCAACCCAGGGTGGAGACCCAGTACTTC.

The J gene is TRBJ1-5, the V gene TRBV12-3 or TRBV12-4; no reliable D call. V was cut by 4 bases and J by 7 bases, with 11 bases left in between. This CDR3 comprises 13 residues. Written as DNA, the CDR3 is TGTGCCAGCAGTTCCGGGTCGCGGCAGCCCCAGCATTTT. It specifies CASSSGSRQPQHF.

This clone was seen only once. The chain links TRBV21-1 to TRBJ1-5; the table names TRBD1, a call not compared with the DNA. TRBV21-1 is classified as a pseudogene. CDR3 length equals 13 residues. The CDR3 bases are TGTGCCAGCGTCCGACAGGGGAGACAGCCCCAGCATTTT. This translates into CASVRQGRQPQHF.

The rearrangement joins TRBV7-3 to TRBJ2-5; 12 bases match TRBD2. In germline, CDR1 is SGHTA, CDR2 FQGTGA. The CDR3 sequence is 16 residues long. J was trimmed by 4 bases and V by 5 bases; bases with no gene match: 8. The CDR3 DNA reads TGTGCCAGCAGCCCCAAGGGACTAGCGGGTGGAGAGACCCAGTACTTC. Protein: CASSPKGLAGGETQYF.

The gene calls are TRBV7-2 and TRBJ2-2, with D maybe TRBD2 (5 bases). The CDR3 totals 15 residues. V gave up 5 bases and J gave up 4 bases, with 14 bases separating them. CDR1 is SGHTA, CDR2 FQGNSA, per germline. The CDR3 reads CASSPANGGTGELFF. In nucleotides, the CDR3 is TGTGCCAGCAGCCCCGCGAATGGAGGCACCGGGGAGCTGTTTTTT.